These T cell receptor beta chains were read from a single sample in a study of response to subunit inactivated influenza vaccine. TCRdb redid the calling of the RT-PCR reads with MiXCR, one entry per CDR3 protein. The data contain some 500,000 distinct CDR3 sequences, 15% to 20% of them seen just once; the ten biggest clones take up roughly 3.1%. Sequenced material: CD4+ T cells sorted from PBMCs, taken roughly 24 months after vaccination. These receptors all come from a man aged 50-75 years who received an inactivated influenza vaccine. CDR3s include the opening cysteine and the closing phenylalanine or tryptophan. Each record gives: CDR3 protein, D gene, CDR3 length, J gene, V gene. D genes are given only for firm matches.

CSAKDLAGDNNEQFF	TRBD2	15	TRBJ2-1	TRBV29-1
CSARDGEARSRRAFF	NA	15	TRBJ1-1	TRBV20-1
CASQGTGNTEAFF	TRBD1	13	TRBJ1-1	TRBV12-3/TRBV12-4
CASSRDYSTDTQYF	TRBD2	14	TRBJ2-3	TRBV5-1
CSARDAGLADEQFF	TRBD2	14	TRBJ2-1	TRBV20-1
CASSWDSNNSPLHF	TRBD1	14	TRBJ1-6	TRBV7-9
CSARGSYGYTF	NA	11	TRBJ1-2	TRBV20-1
CSALGGGVTEAFF	NA	13	TRBJ1-1	TRBV20-1
CASSSGGVNYGYTF	NA	14	TRBJ1-2	TRBV5-4
CASSLISGGYNEQFF	TRBD2	15	TRBJ2-1	TRBV5-1
CASSQAGQGNTEAFF	TRBD1	15	TRBJ1-1	TRBV3-1
CASSHRLAGDEQFF	TRBD2	14	TRBJ2-1	TRBV3-1
CCARVGERTVYNEQFF	NA	16	TRBJ2-1	TRBV20-1
CASNGDSNQPQHF	NA	13	TRBJ1-5	TRBV28
CASQGGIHTGELFF	NA	14	TRBJ2-2	TRBV2
CASSGLPPGELFF	NA	13	TRBJ2-2	TRBV28
CASRKDGSYEQYF	NA	13	TRBJ2-7	TRBV6-1
CASSASTGPYEQYF	NA	14	TRBJ2-7	TRBV9
CASSPMRDRIEKLFF	TRBD1	15	TRBJ1-4	TRBV4-1
CASSQPTDNEQFF	NA	13	TRBJ2-1	TRBV12-5
CASSKQGSYNEQFF	NA	14	TRBJ2-1	TRBV19
CASSEGQGNTDTQYF	TRBD1	15	TRBJ2-3	TRBV2
CASSQGTGQWTEQFF	TRBD1	15	TRBJ2-1	TRBV14
CASSQDLAGKAFF	NA	13	TRBJ1-1	TRBV3-1
CASSFRDRGTETQYF	TRBD1	15	TRBJ2-5	TRBV7-2
CSAVSGTSVQEAFF	NA	14	TRBJ1-1	TRBV20-1
CSAIVSHTGELFF	NA	13	TRBJ2-2	TRBV20-1
CASSQSEFSGTDHYEQYF	NA	18	TRBJ2-7	TRBV3-1
CASSQDDKSADTQYF	NA	15	TRBJ2-3	TRBV4-2
CASTTGGSSNQPQHF	TRBD1	15	TRBJ1-5	TRBV12-3/TRBV12-4
CASSIGSGTSPEQYF	NA	15	TRBJ2-7	TRBV4-1
CASSMDRGEKLFF	NA	13	TRBJ1-4	TRBV19
CASSLERYSQQFF	NA	13	TRBJ2-1	TRBV12-3/TRBV12-4
CASITTGGIYGYTF	TRBD1	14	TRBJ1-2	TRBV6-1
CSARVRTGNYEQYF	TRBD1	14	TRBJ2-7	TRBV20-1
CASSWTTTAGEQYF	NA	14	TRBJ2-7	TRBV7-8
CASSQTGQVYEQYF	TRBD1	14	TRBJ2-7	TRBV5-5
CASRSLTRGSQETQYF	NA	16	TRBJ2-5	TRBV6-1
CATGTNSYNSPLHF	NA	14	TRBJ1-6	TRBV28
CASSQDPEYPETQYF	NA	15	TRBJ2-5	TRBV4-2